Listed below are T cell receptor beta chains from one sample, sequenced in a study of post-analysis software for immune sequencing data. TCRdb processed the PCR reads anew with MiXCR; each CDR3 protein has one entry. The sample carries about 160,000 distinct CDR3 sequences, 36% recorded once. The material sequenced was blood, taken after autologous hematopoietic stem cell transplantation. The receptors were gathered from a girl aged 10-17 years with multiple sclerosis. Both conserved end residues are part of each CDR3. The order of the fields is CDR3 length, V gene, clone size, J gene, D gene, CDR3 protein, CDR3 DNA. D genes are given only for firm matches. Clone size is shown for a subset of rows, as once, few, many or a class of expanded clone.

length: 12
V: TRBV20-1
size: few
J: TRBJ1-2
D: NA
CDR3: CSARLDGYGYTF
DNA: TGCAGTGCTAGACTGGACGGGTATGGCTACACCTTC

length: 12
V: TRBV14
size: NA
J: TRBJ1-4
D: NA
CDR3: CASSQHPSGLFF
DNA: TGTGCCAGCAGCCAACATCCATCAGGACTGTTTTTT

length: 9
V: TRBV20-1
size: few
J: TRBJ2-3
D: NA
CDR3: CSASGTQYF
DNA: TGCAGTGCTAGTGGAACGCAGTATTTT

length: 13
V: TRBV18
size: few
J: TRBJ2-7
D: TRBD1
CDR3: CASSPGDRYEQYF
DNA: TGTGCCAGCTCACCAGGGGACAGATACGAGCAGTACTTC

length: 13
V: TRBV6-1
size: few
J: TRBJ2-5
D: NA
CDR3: CASSDVTSSGQYF
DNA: TGTGCCAGCAGTGATGTAACCAGTTCGGGCCAGTACTTC

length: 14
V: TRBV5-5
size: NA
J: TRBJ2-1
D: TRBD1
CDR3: CAGSSGTGGNEQFF
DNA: TGTGCCGGCAGCTCCGGGACAGGGGGCAATGAGCAGTTCTTC

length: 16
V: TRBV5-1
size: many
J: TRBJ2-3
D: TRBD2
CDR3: CASSWTSGSHTDTQYF
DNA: TGCGCCAGCAGCTGGACTAGCGGGTCACACACAGATACGCAGTATTTT

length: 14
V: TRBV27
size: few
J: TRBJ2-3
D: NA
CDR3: CASSPRAVDDTQYF
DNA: TGTGCCAGCAGTCCCCGGGCTGTCGACGATACGCAGTATTTT

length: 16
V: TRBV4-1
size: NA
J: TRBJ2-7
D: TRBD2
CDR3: CASSQDYSGRFIEQYF
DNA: TGCGCCAGCAGCCAAGATTACAGCGGGAGGTTTATAGAGCAGTACTTC

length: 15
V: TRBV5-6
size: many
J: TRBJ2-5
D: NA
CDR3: CASSLINTRQETQYF
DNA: TGTGCCAGCAGCTTGATAAACACCAGACAGGAGACCCAGTACTTC